One sample yielded the 26 T cell receptor beta chains listed below, sequenced in a study of T cells in tuberculosis. Only in-frame clones appear in the TCRdb table, and some are missing; sequencing was by immunoSEQ multiplex PCR. The table records over 25,000 clones, around 89% of them present only once. The sequenced material came from PBMCs. The receptors derive from a donor aged 10-30 years with latent tuberculosis or without tuberculosis infection.

This rearrangement joins TRBV19 to TRBJ1-2; 10 bases match TRBD1. Trimming at V came to 10 bases and at J to 7 bases, leaving 12 bases not matched to a gene. This CDR3 is built from 14 residues. Germline CDR1 LNHDA, CDR2 SQIVND (reference sequence). The CDR3 coding sequence is TGTGCCATCCAGGAGGGGACAGGGGTTTCTGGCTACACCTTC. It specifies CAIQEGTGVSGYTF. Drawing the rest from reference TRBV19 and TRBJ1-2, the complete variable domain is DGGITQSPKYLFRKEGQNVTLSCEQNLNHDAMYWYRQDPGQGLRLIYYSQIVNDFQKGDIAEGYSVSREKKESFPLTVTSAQKNPTAFYLCAIQEGTGVSGYTFGSGTRLTVV.

The chain uses TRBV6-1 and TRBJ2-4, with D possibly TRBD1 on 5 matching bases. The V gene's germline CDR1 is MNHNS and CDR2 SASEGT. CDR3 size: 14 residues. Trimming left V 10 bases short and J 5 bases short, with 18 bases between. CDR3 residues: CATRPRQKENIQYF. CDR3 DNA sequence: TGTGCCACCAGACCCCGACAGAAGGAAAACATTCAGTACTTC.

The chain employs TRBV4-1 and TRBJ2-1; 12 nucleotides match TRBD2. Germline V gene data show CDR1 as MGHRA and CDR2 as YSYEKL. V lost 1 base and J lost 6; bases outside the gene matches: 4. The CDR3 totals 16 residues. The CDR3 DNA sequence: TGCGCCAGCAGCCAAGTCCCTAGCGGGGGGGCCAATGAGCAGTTCTTC. Residues: CASSQVPSGGANEQFF.

This clone has a single count. The V gene is TRBV28, the J gene TRBJ2-2; D ambiguous. The CDR3 contains 13 residues. CDR1 and CDR2 (germline): MDHEN, SYDVKM. The V and J ends lost 6 bases and 6 bases respectively, with 11 bases between them. The CDR3 is CASSFVPPGELFF. The CDR3 nucleotides are TGTGCCAGCAGCTTCGTTCCTCCCGGGGAGCTGTTTTTT.

The genes are TRBV10-1 and TRBJ2-1, with 7 bases identical to TRBD1. Losses at the gene ends were 5 bases for V and 7 bases for J; bases not matched to a gene: 14. The germline V gene encodes CDR1 WNHNN and CDR2 SYGVQD (reference sequence). CDR3 size: 16 residues. CDR3 bases: TGCGCCAGCAGTATTCAGACAGGGTCGGTAGGGAATGAGCAGTTCTTC. This encodes CASSIQTGSVGNEQFF.

This clone was observed once. The V gene is TRBV7-8, the J gene TRBJ1-1; 8 bases line up with TRBD1. The length of the CDR3 is 16 residues. Germline CDR1 and CDR2: SGHVS and FQNEAQ. The J segment lost 8 bases and the V segment lost 4 bases, leaving 15 bases of the junction unmatched. CDR3 residues: CASSSRPERQGKEAFF. Written as DNA, the CDR3 is TGTGCCAGCAGCTCCAGACCCGAACGACAGGGGAAGGAAGCTTTCTTT.

The chain combines TRBV27 with TRBJ2-7; D might be TRBD2 (5 bases). The length of the CDR3 is 13 residues. In germline, CDR1 is MNHEY, CDR2 SMNVEV (reference sequence). Deletions cut 3 bases from V and 7 bases from J, with 13 bases between. The DNA for the CDR3 is TGTGCCAGCAGTTTTCTAGCTTCGGGGGAGCAGTACTTC. Translation gives CASSFLASGEQYF.

The rearrangement links TRBV5-1 to TRBJ2-2; maybe TRBD2 (5 bases). The V end lost 4 bases, the J end lost 2 bases, and 12 bases lay between the germline ends. The CDR3 totals 15 residues. Germline CDR1 reads SGHRS; CDR2 reads YFSETQ. The CDR3 nucleotides read TGCGCCAGCAGCCCGGGGTCAGGAAACACCGGGGAGCTGTTTTTT. Protein: CASSPGSGNTGELFF.

The chain combines TRBV9 with TRBJ2-7, with 10 bases identical to TRBD2. The CDR3 contains 14 residues. Germline CDR1 and CDR2: SGDLS and YYNGEE. Trimming cost V 1 base and J 7 bases; bases outside gene matches: 5. CDR3 sequence: CASSVSGGAGEQYF. The CDR3 nucleotides are TGTGCCAGCAGCGTAAGCGGGGGGGCGGGTGAGCAGTACTTC.

The V call is TRBV19, the J call TRBJ1-3; D is perhaps TRBD1 (5 bases). V was shortened by 9 bases and J by 6 bases, with 15 bases between the two germline ends. Germline assignment: CDR1 LNHDA and CDR2 SQIVND (reference sequence). The CDR3 loop spans 13 amino acids. CDR3 residues: CASHGQGENTIYF. In DNA form, the CDR3 reads TGTGCCAGCCACGGGCAGGGTGAAAACACCATATATTTT.

This clone has just a few counts. The sample holds other DNA sequences that translate to the same CDR3. The chain joins TRBV19 to TRBJ1-5, with D perhaps matching TRBD1 (5 bases). V was trimmed by 7 bases and J by 4 bases, leaving 17 bases between them. The CDR3 runs 15 residues. Germline V gene data show CDR1 as LNHDA and CDR2 as SQIVND (reference sequence). CDR3 coding DNA: TGTGCCAGTACCCTGGGAGGGAGGGGTAATCAGCCCCAGCATTTT. Amino acids: CASTLGGRGNQPQHF. The full variable domain, with the rest looked up from reference TRBV19 and TRBJ1-5, is DGGITQSPKYLFRKEGQNVTLSCEQNLNHDAMYWYRQDPGQGLRLIYYSQIVNDFQKGDIAEGYSVSREKKESFPLTVTSAQKNPTAFYLCASTLGGRGNQPQHFGDGTRLSIL.

The chain carries TRBV4-1 and TRBJ2-1; 10 bases map to TRBD2. Germline values: CDR1 MGHRA, CDR2 YSYEKL. V shed 0 bases, J shed 8 bases, and the junction held 10 bases outside the gene matches. The CDR3 extends over 17 amino acids. CDR3 nucleotides: TGCGCCAGCAGCCAAGACCGGGCTAGCGGGGGCAGGCATGAGCAGTTCTTC. Protein: CASSQDRASGGRHEQFF.

This sequence joins TRBV27 and TRBJ2-7; no definite D call. V lost 4 bases, J lost 0 bases, and 10 bases lay in between. The germline V gene encodes CDR1 MNHEY and CDR2 SMNVEV (reference sequence). This CDR3 contains 14 residues. The CDR3 here is CASSSRSSSYEQYF. CDR3 nucleotides: TGTGCCAGCAGTTCAAGGAGTAGCTCCTACGAGCAGTACTTC.

The rearrangement joins TRBV7-3 to TRBJ2-1, with D perhaps TRBD2 (6 bases). The CDR3 is 15 amino acids. V lost 5 bases and J lost 7, with 18 bases in between. Germline assignment: CDR1 SGHTA and CDR2 FQGTGA. CDR3 sequence: CASSPPGGSRNEQFF. In DNA, the CDR3 is TGTGCCAGCAGCCCGCCTGGGGGGAGTCGGAATGAGCAGTTCTTC.

The CDR3 coding sequence is TGTGCCAGCAGAGGGGGGGGTTCCTACGAGCAGTACTTC. Translated, it gives CASRGGGSYEQYF. This chain uses TRBV6-1 with TRBJ2-7, with D possibly being TRBD2 (7 bases). V was pared by 6 bases and J by 1 base, with 10 bases between. This CDR3 is 13 amino acids long. From germline, CDR1 is MNHNS and CDR2 SASEGT.

This clone showed up just once. The V and J genes are TRBV9 and TRBJ2-2; D unclear. CDR3 length equals 17 residues. Germline assignment: CDR1 SGDLS and CDR2 YYNGEE. The germline V and J ends were trimmed by 0 bases and 5 bases, with 17 bases remaining between them. The CDR3 reads CASSVDRLRVKTGELFF. CDR3 in DNA: TGTGCCAGCAGCGTAGATCGGTTGCGAGTCAAAACCGGGGAGCTGTTTTTT.

The V gene is TRBV5-1, the J gene TRBJ2-7; D is perhaps TRBD1 (6 bases). The germline V gene has CDR1 SGHRS and CDR2 YFSETQ. This CDR3 is built from 13 residues. Trimming left V 2 bases short and J 5 bases short, with 11 bases between. CDR3 loop: CASSFPGVNEQYF. The CDR3 DNA follows: TGCGCCAGCAGCTTCCCAGGGGTCAACGAGCAGTACTTC.

This chain joins TRBV9 and TRBJ1-3, with no clear D. The germline V gene has CDR1 SGDLS and CDR2 YYNGEE. Trimming took 4 bases from V and 4 from J, leaving 9 bases between them. The CDR3 consists of 13 residues. CDR3 DNA sequence: TGTGCCAGCAGCCCCCGGTGGGGAAACACCATATATTTT. Protein product: CASSPRWGNTIYF.

The chain's CDR3 is CASSKQVYGYTF. The CDR3 DNA sequence: TGTGCCAGCAGCAAACAGGTCTATGGCTACACCTTC. The chain uses TRBV2 and TRBJ1-2; possible D gene TRBD1, 5 bases. V was shortened by 6 bases and J by 4 bases, with 9 bases between the two germline ends. CDR1 SNHLY and CDR2 FYNNEI come from the germline V gene. The CDR3 loop spans 12 amino acids.

This clone was picked up a small number of times. The chain carries TRBV9 and TRBJ1-2, with a possible D match to TRBD1 (5 bases). This CDR3 comprises 11 residues. Germline values: CDR1 SGDLS, CDR2 YYNGEE. Trimming removed 3 bases at V and 8 bases at J, with 8 bases between. CDR3 protein: CASSAGGGYTF. The CDR3 DNA sequence: TGTGCCAGCAGCGCGGGGGGAGGCTACACCTTC.

The CDR3 loop is CAISDMARGGETQYF. In nucleotides, the CDR3 is TGTGCCATCAGTGACATGGCCAGAGGGGGAGAGACCCAGTACTTC. The V gene is TRBV10-3, the J gene TRBJ2-5, with a tentative D call TRBD1 (6 bases). The V and J ends lost 3 bases and 4 bases respectively, with 15 bases between them. CDR1 is ENHRY, CDR2 SYGVKD, per germline. The CDR3 length is 15 residues.

The chain links TRBV5-5 to TRBJ2-7, with 10 bases fitting TRBD1. Trimming cost V 6 bases and J 1 base; bases outside gene matches: 4. CDR3 size: 14 residues. CDR1 is SGHKS and CDR2 is YYEKEE in the germline V gene (reference sequence). CDR3 loop: CASKQDRGSYEQYF. The CDR3 DNA reads as TGTGCCAGCAAGCAGGACAGGGGGTCCTACGAGCAGTACTTC.

This clone was found once. The rearrangement joins TRBV20-1 to TRBJ1-2; D is uncertain. V lost 6 bases, J lost 5 bases, and 4 bases lay in between. Per germline, CDR1 DFQATT and CDR2 SNEGSKA (reference sequence). The CDR3 has 9 residues. CDR3 nucleotide sequence: TGCAGTGCGACTTATGGCTACACCTTC. Protein: CSATYGYTF.

This chain joins TRBV7-2 and TRBJ2-1; 12 positions match TRBD2. The germline CDR1 and CDR2 sequences are SGHTA and FQGNSA. The CDR3 consists of 18 residues. V lost 1 base to trimming and J lost 4 bases; unmatched junction nucleotides: 8. DNA for the CDR3: TGTGCCAGCAGCTTAGAGCGGCTAGCGGGGGGGCTTTACAATGAGCAGTTCTTC. The encoded protein is CASSLERLAGGLYNEQFF.

The J gene is TRBJ1-1, the V gene TRBV5-4; 9 bases match TRBD1. CDR1 is SGHNT, CDR2 YYREEE, per germline (reference sequence). The J segment lost 5 bases and the V segment lost 4 bases, leaving 3 bases of the junction unmatched. This CDR3 comprises 13 residues. This CDR3 reads CASSQTGGTEAFF. The CDR3 DNA follows: TGTGCCAGCAGCCAGACAGGGGGAACTGAAGCTTTCTTT.

This clone has just one count. J is TRBJ1-4 and V is TRBV28, with 7 bases identical to TRBD1. CDR1 MDHEN and CDR2 SYDVKM come from the germline V gene. The length of the CDR3 is 15 residues. The ends lost 5 bases at V and 10 bases at J; junction bases unmatched: 13. For the CDR3, the DNA is TGTGCCAGCAGTCCCCGGGACAGCGAGGAGGGAAAACTGTTTTTT. Its translation is CASSPRDSEEGKLFF. Based on the CDR3 plus reference TRBV28 and TRBJ1-4, the full variable domain is DVKVTQSSRYLVKRTGEKVFLECVQDMDHENMFWYRQDPGLGLRLIYFSYDVKMKEKGDIPEGYSVSREKKERFSLILESASTNQTSMYLCASSPRDSEEGKLFFGSGTQLSVL.